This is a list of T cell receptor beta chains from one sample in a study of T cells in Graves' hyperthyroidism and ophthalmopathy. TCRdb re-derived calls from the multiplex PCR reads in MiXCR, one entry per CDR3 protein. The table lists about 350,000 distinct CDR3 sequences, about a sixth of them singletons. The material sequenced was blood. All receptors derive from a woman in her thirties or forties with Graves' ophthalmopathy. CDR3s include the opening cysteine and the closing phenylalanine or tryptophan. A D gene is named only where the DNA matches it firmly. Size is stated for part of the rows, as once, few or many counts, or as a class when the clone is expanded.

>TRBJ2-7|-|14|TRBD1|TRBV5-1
CASSPGTGLSEQYF
TGCGCCAGCAGCCCCGGGACAGGGTTATCCGAGCAGTACTTC
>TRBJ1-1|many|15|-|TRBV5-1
CASSLGGRWETEAFF
TGCGCCAGCAGCTTGGGTGGAAGATGGGAAACTGAAGCTTTCTTT
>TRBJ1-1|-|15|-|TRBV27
CASRPPGRLNTEAFF
TGTGCCAGCAGACCGCCGGGCCGGCTGAACACTGAAGCTTTCTTT
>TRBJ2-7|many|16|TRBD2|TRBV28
CASRRTSGRSGYEQYF
TGTGCCAGCAGACGGACTAGCGGGAGGAGTGGCTACGAGCAGTACTTC
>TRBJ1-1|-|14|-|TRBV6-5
CASSYMGGQTEAFF
TGTGCCAGCAGTTACATGGGGGGGCAGACTGAAGCTTTCTTT
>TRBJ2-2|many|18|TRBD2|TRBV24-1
CATSATKKTSGGTGELFF
TGTGCCACCAGTGCCACCAAAAAGACTAGCGGTGGCACCGGGGAGCTGTTTTTT
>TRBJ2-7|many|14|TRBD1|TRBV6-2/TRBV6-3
CASSKTGNRNEQYF
TGTGCCAGCAGTAAGACAGGGAACCGGAACGAGCAGTACTTC
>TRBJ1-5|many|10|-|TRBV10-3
CAIRYQPQHF
TGTGCCATCCGCTATCAGCCCCAGCATTTT
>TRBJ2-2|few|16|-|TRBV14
CASSQVWQENTGELFF
TGTGCCAGCAGCCAAGTGTGGCAGGAGAACACCGGGGAGCTGTTTTTT
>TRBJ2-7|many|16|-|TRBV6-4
CASSDSSLGQPYEQYF
TGTGCCAGCAGTGACTCGAGTTTGGGCCAACCCTACGAGCAGTACTTC
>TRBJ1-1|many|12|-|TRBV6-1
CASSDWTLEAFF
TGTGCCAGCAGTGATTGGACGTTAGAAGCTTTCTTT
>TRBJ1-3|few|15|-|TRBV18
CASSPGTSSGNTIYF
TGTGCCAGCTCACCGGGGACGAGCTCTGGAAACACCATATATTTT
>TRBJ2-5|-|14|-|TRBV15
CATSRDRREETQYF
TGTGCCACCAGCAGAGATCGGAGAGAAGAGACCCAGTACTTC
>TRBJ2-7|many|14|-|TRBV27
CASSLSGWGYEQYF
TGTGCCAGCAGTTTATCGGGTTGGGGCTACGAGCAGTACTTC
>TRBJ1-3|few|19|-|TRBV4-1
CASSQDVFGGSGSGNTIYF
TGCGCCAGCAGCCAAGATGTGTTCGGGGGCAGTGGGTCTGGAAACACCATATATTTT
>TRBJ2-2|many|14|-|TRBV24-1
CATSANMPTGELFF
TGTGCCACCAGTGCCAATATGCCCACCGGGGAGCTGTTTTTT
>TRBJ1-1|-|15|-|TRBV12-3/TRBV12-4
CASSLVRALNTEAFF
TGTGCCAGCAGTTTAGTCAGAGCCTTGAACACTGAAGCTTTCTTT
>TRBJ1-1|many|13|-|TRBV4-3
CASSQTISIEAFF
TGCGCCAGCAGCCAAACGATCAGCATTGAAGCTTTCTTT
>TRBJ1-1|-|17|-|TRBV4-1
CASSQDRDTGWQVEAFF
TGCGCCAGCAGCCAAGATCGGGATACAGGGTGGCAAGTTGAAGCTTTCTTT
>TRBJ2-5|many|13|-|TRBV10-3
CAISDYLGETQYF
TGTGCCATCAGTGATTACTTGGGGGAGACCCAGTACTTC
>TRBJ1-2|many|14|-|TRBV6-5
CASSYSTGEYGYTF
TGTGCCAGCAGTTACTCGACAGGAGAATATGGCTACACCTTC
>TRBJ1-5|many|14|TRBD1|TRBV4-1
CASSQGDRDQPQHF
TGCGCCAGCAGCCAAGGGGACAGGGATCAGCCCCAGCATTTT
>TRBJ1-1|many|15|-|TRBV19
CASSIWGARGTEAFF
TGTGCCAGTAGTATCTGGGGGGCGCGAGGGACTGAAGCTTTCTTT
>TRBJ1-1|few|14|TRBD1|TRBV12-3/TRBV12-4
CASKGARWETEAFF
TGTGCCAGCAAGGGGGCGCGGTGGGAGACTGAAGCTTTCTTT
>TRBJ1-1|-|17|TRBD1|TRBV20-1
CSASRGFEGPEGTEAFF
TGCAGTGCTAGCAGGGGGTTTGAGGGACCCGAGGGCACTGAAGCTTTCTTT
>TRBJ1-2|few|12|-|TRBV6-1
CASSAQGYGYTF
TGTGCCAGCAGTGCTCAGGGATATGGCTACACCTTC
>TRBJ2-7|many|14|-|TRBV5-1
CASSRGTDAYEQYF
TGCGCCAGCAGCCGGGGGACAGACGCCTACGAGCAGTACTTC
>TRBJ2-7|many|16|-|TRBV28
CASSSLGPRLSYEQYF
TGTGCCAGCAGTTCCCTCGGGCCGAGGTTATCCTACGAGCAGTACTTC
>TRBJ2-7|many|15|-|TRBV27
CASSLQAAPIYEQYF
TGTGCCAGCAGTCTCCAGGCGGCCCCCATCTACGAGCAGTACTTC
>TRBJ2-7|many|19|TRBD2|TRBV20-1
CSARDPRGLAGGLWHEQYF
TGCAGTGCTAGAGATCCCCGGGGACTAGCGGGAGGGCTATGGCACGAGCAGTACTTC
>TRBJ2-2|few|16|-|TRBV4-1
CASSQASAPVAGELFF
TGCGCCAGCAGCCAAGCCTCGGCTCCGGTCGCCGGGGAGCTGTTTTTT